The 8 T cell receptor beta chains below all came from one sample that was sequenced in a study of shared clonotypes between healthy human individuals (TCRdb year 2020). The library was built by means of the immunoSEQ multiplex PCR assay. TCRdb took this table from immuneACCESS and kept in-frame rearrangements with V and J called. Such tables lack part of the clones; where checked against another copy, unresolved V genes explain under half of the gap, and the rest is unexplained. In this sample the table shows around 1.6 million clones, 95% to 99% of which occur a single time. The ten largest account for roughly 0.45% of the sample. Sequencing was carried out using naive CD4+ T cells sorted from blood. This specimen's cell subset or site label, per the study, means: CD45RA+ positively selected. These receptors were collected from a man aged 25-45 years in good health.

This clone was seen only once. The V and J genes are TRBV18 and TRBJ2-1; 8 nucleotides line up with TRBD2. CDR3 length equals 17 residues. Trimming removed 3 bases from V and 0 bases from J; junction bases left unmatched: 7. The germline V gene has CDR1 KGHSH and CDR2 LQKENI. The CDR3 DNA reads TGTGCCAGCTCACCGTTTGCGGGAGGCGTCTCCTACAATGAGCAGTTCTTC. Amino acids: CASSPFAGGVSYNEQFF.

The chain carries TRBV5-5 and TRBJ1-5; D uncertain. CDR3 length: 16 residues. V was trimmed by 5 bases and J by 6 bases, leaving 21 bases between them. Germline values: CDR1 SGHKS, CDR2 YYEKEE (reference sequence). The CDR3 nucleotides read TGTGCCAGCAGTCTCCTGGCCCTCTCGATGGGTCAGCCCCAGCATTTT. It codes for CASSLLALSMGQPQHF.

The genes are TRBV6-5 and TRBJ1-1, with 7 bases aligning to TRBD1. The CDR3 is 16 residues long. Unmatched junction bases numbered 7, after V lost 2 bases and J lost 1 base. In germline, CDR1 is MNHEY, CDR2 SVGAGI. As DNA, the CDR3 is TGTGCCAGCAGTTACCCAAAGGGGGCGAAGAACACTGAAGCTTTCTTT. As protein: CASSYPKGAKNTEAFF.

The gene calls are TRBV7-6 and TRBJ2-5; a weak D match, TRBD2 (5 bases). The V gene's germline CDR1 is SGHVS and CDR2 FNYEAQ. The CDR3 has 16 residues. Trimming took 5 bases from V and 5 from J, leaving 21 bases between them. The CDR3: CASSATLTSTGETQYF. CDR3 DNA: TGTGCCAGCAGCGCTACCCTCACTAGTACGGGGGAGACCCAGTACTTC.

This chain connects TRBV6-1 to TRBJ2-7; TRBD1 matches 7 bases. CDR1 MNHNS and CDR2 SASEGT come from the germline V gene. The CDR3 contains 15 residues. The V gene end was trimmed by 6 bases and the J gene end by 6 bases; junction bases not matched to a gene: 14. In DNA form, the CDR3 reads TGTGCCAGCAGCCAAGACAGGGTAAAGAGTGGCGAGCAGTACTTC. Translation gives CASSQDRVKSGEQYF.

The J gene is TRBJ1-5, the V gene TRBV9, with D hard to call. Per germline, CDR1 SGDLS and CDR2 YYNGEE. V was cut by 0 bases and J by 11 bases, with 15 bases left in between. The length of the CDR3 is 14 residues. In DNA form, the CDR3 reads TGTGCCAGCAGCGTAGATCCCCTCGGTAGGGCCCAGCATTTT. This encodes CASSVDPLGRAQHF.

The CDR3 DNA reads as TGCGCCAGTCGTAATGGGGGCGGTTCCGAGCAGTACTTC. It is translated as CASRNGGGSEQYF. The V call is TRBV10-2, the J call TRBJ2-7, with TRBD1 as a possible D gene (6 bases). This CDR3 has 13 amino acids. CDR1 is WSHSY and CDR2 is SAAADI in the germline V gene. V was cut by 9 bases and J by 6 bases, with 18 bases left in between.

The J gene is TRBJ2-4, the V gene TRBV7-8; tentative D call: TRBD2 (6 bases). This CDR3 region has 15 residues. V lost 5 bases and J 3 bases, leaving 14 bases between the germline ends. Germline values: CDR1 SGHVS, CDR2 FQNEAQ. The chain's CDR3 is CASSPGGIGKNIQYF. In DNA, the CDR3 is TGTGCCAGCAGCCCCGGGGGAATAGGCAAAAACATTCAGTACTTC.